This entry lists 31 T cell receptor beta chains sequenced from one sample in a study of monozygotic twins with inflammatory bowel disease. TCRdb re-called the 5' RACE reads, yielding one record per CDR3 amino acid sequence without DNA. The listing records about 380,000 distinct CDR3 sequences. The specimen was blood. The receptors were gathered from a human donor with ulcerative colitis or Crohn's disease, or a healthy co-twin of an affected twin (not recorded which).

The chain has TRBV6-5 and TRBJ2-7. From germline, CDR1 is MNHEY and CDR2 SVGAGI. The CDR3 is 15 residues long. CDR3: CASSYLMGSSYEQYF.

This rearrangement joins TRBV7-9 to TRBJ2-3; the TCRdb D gene call, TRBD1, has no DNA to confirm it. The CDR3 spans 13 residues. The germline gives CDR1 SEHNR, CDR2 FQNEAQ (reference sequence). CDR3 residues: CAARGGATDTQYF.

The chain uses TRBV5-1 and TRBJ1-2; TCRdb's D call, TRBD1, is unchecked because there is no DNA. The germline V gene has CDR1 SGHRS and CDR2 YFSETQ. This CDR3 comprises 14 residues. CDR3 sequence reads: CASSPWTGVGGYTF.

This sequence joins TRBV5-4 and TRBJ2-5. Germline V lookup: CDR1 SGHNT, CDR2 YYREEE (reference sequence). The CDR3 totals 14 residues. CDR3 in amino acids: CASSYGGTEETQYF.

This chain uses TRBV12-3 or TRBV12-4 with TRBJ2-7. CDR3 length: 14 residues. The CDR3 sequence is CASSPTTPSYEQYF.

The V gene is TRBV10-3, the J gene TRBJ2-7. The CDR3 runs 14 residues. The germline V gene encodes CDR1 ENHRY and CDR2 SYGVKD. CDR3 sequence: CAISELRTSYEQYF.

The chain recombines TRBV19 with TRBJ2-1. The CDR3 extends over 12 amino acids. Germline values: CDR1 LNHDA, CDR2 SQIVND (reference sequence). The CDR3 here is CASINIRDEQFF.

The rearrangement joins TRBV5-1 to TRBJ2-7; TCRdb reports TRBD2, a call that lacks DNA to check it against. The CDR3 has 15 amino acids. Germline CDR1 and CDR2: SGHRS and YFSETQ. The CDR3: CASSASGASSYEQYF.

The gene calls are TRBV12-3 or TRBV12-4 and TRBJ2-3; TCRdb's assignment of TRBD1 cannot be checked, as there is no DNA. The CDR3 has 15 residues. CDR3 in amino acids: CASSPGQTYTDTQYF.

The CDR3 here is CASSLRGGRTGVAETQYF. V usage is TRBV27 and J usage is TRBJ2-5; the TCRdb call, TRBD1, lacks DNA for checking. This CDR3 is built from 18 residues. Germline V gene sequence: CDR1 MNHEY, CDR2 SMNVEV (reference sequence).

V gene TRBV5-1 combines with J gene TRBJ1-4. The CDR3 runs to 12 residues. Germline CDR1 reads SGHRS; CDR2 reads YFSETQ. CDR3 residues: CASSGNIEKLFF.

V is TRBV29-1 and J is TRBJ2-7; no DNA is available, so the TRBD1 call from TCRdb remains unchecked. Germline V gene data show CDR1 as SQVTM and CDR2 as ANQGSEA. CDR3 length: 17 amino acids. The CDR3: CSVEGGDDAFASYEQYF.

The V and J genes are TRBV30 and TRBJ2-2; TCRdb's D gene call, TRBD2, goes unchecked for lack of DNA. CDR3 size: 14 residues. Germline-derived CDR1 and CDR2 are GTSNPN and SVGIG (reference sequence). CDR3 region: CAWGLRAGTGELFF.

The J gene is TRBJ2-1, the V gene TRBV7-2. The CDR3 totals 14 residues. Germline V gene lookup returns CDR1 SGHTA and CDR2 FQGNSA. The CDR3 sequence: CASSPLRLGNEQFF. The full variable domain, its missing parts supplied by reference TRBV7-2 and TRBJ2-1, is GAGVSQSPSNKVTEKGKDVELRCDPISGHTALYWYRQSLGQGLEFLIYFQGNSAPDKSGLPSDRFSAERTGGSVSTLTIQRTQQEDSAVYLCASSPLRLGNEQFFGPGTRLTVL.

J is TRBJ2-5 and V is TRBV7-6; no DNA is available, so the TRBD1 call from TCRdb remains unchecked. The CDR3 covers 19 residues. Looked up from germline, CDR1 is SGHVS and CDR2 is FNYEAQ. CDR3 sequence: CASSSSLGGTGSRQETQYF.

This rearrangement joins TRBV7-9 to TRBJ2-5. The length of the CDR3 is 15 residues. Germline CDR1 and CDR2: SEHNR and FQNEAQ (reference sequence). CDR3 loop: CASSLETILKETQYF.

The chain joins TRBV7-2 to TRBJ2-3; TCRdb selects TRBD1, and the lack of DNA leaves this call unchecked. CDR3 size: 15 residues. Per germline, CDR1 SGHTA and CDR2 FQGNSA. CDR3 in amino acids: CASSFSGGAEDTQYF. The full variable domain, with the rest looked up from reference TRBV7-2 and TRBJ2-3, is GAGVSQSPSNKVTEKGKDVELRCDPISGHTALYWYRQSLGQGLEFLIYFQGNSAPDKSGLPSDRFSAERTGGSVSTLTIQRTQQEDSAVYLCASSFSGGAEDTQYFGPGTRLTVL.

V is TRBV4-2 and J is TRBJ2-7; no DNA is available, so the TRBD1 call from TCRdb remains unchecked. Looked up from germline, CDR1 is LGHNA and CDR2 is YNFKEQ. CDR3 size: 15 residues. The CDR3 region is CASSPRDRGPYEQYF.

CDR3 sequence: CASSSGLAGARLAKNIQYF. The chain is built from TRBV5-1 and TRBJ2-4; TCRdb names TRBD1, which stays unverified in the absence of DNA. Germline assignment: CDR1 SGHRS and CDR2 YFSETQ. The length of the CDR3 is 19 residues.

The gene calls are TRBV5-1 and TRBJ1-3. Per germline, CDR1 SGHRS and CDR2 YFSETQ. CDR3 length: 15 amino acids. The CDR3 loop reads CASSLFSGSGNTIYF.

The V and J genes are TRBV4-1 and TRBJ1-2. The length of the CDR3 is 15 residues. Germline V gene sequence: CDR1 MGHRA, CDR2 YSYEKL. The CDR3 protein is CASSQDRWGFYGYTF.

This chain uses TRBV5-1 with TRBJ2-7; the D call of TRBD1 rests on TCRdb alone, since no DNA is present to check it. Germline values: CDR1 SGHRS, CDR2 YFSETQ. The CDR3 consists of 15 residues. This chain's CDR3 is CASGEEVRANYEQYF. The full variable domain, completed using reference TRBV5-1 and TRBJ2-7, is KAGVTQTPRYLIKTRGQQVTLSCSPISGHRSVSWYQQTPGQGLQFLFEYFSETQRNKGNFPGRFSGRQFSNSRSEMNVSTLELGDSALYLCASGEEVRANYEQYFGPGTRLTVT.

The rearrangement links TRBV4-2 to TRBJ1-5. The germline CDR1 and CDR2 sequences are LGHNA and YNFKEQ. The CDR3 is 16 amino acids. CDR3: CASSQANNGGDQPQHF.

The chain carries TRBV7-3 and TRBJ2-1; the TCRdb call, TRBD1, lacks DNA for checking. The CDR3 length is 19 residues. In germline, CDR1 is SGHTA, CDR2 FQGTGA. CDR3 amino acids: CASSHGLGGPLSSYNEQFF.

The chain links TRBV4-2 to TRBJ1-5; without DNA, the TCRdb call of TRBD1 cannot be checked. This CDR3 is built from 16 residues. From germline, CDR1 is LGHNA and CDR2 YNFKEQ. The CDR3 region is CASSQKGPGGNQPQHF.

The V and J genes are TRBV10-3 and TRBJ1-1; as DNA is missing, the TRBD1 call by TCRdb cannot be tested. The CDR3 has 16 residues. CDR1 ENHRY and CDR2 SYGVKD come from the germline V gene. CDR3: CAISEGQVMINTEAFF.

The rearrangement uses TRBV11-2 and TRBJ2-7; TCRdb proposes TRBD2, but this gene call is untestable without DNA. Germline assignment: CDR1 SGHAT and CDR2 FQNNGV. The CDR3 length is 17 residues. The CDR3: CASSLRDSSGDPYEQYF. Full variable domain (remainder filled in from reference TRBV11-2 and TRBJ2-7): EAGVAQSPRYKIIEKRQSVAFWCNPISGHATLYWYQQILGQGPKLLIQFQNNGVVDDSQLPKDRFSAERLKGVDSTLKIQPAKLEDSAVYLCASSLRDSSGDPYEQYFGPGTRLTVT.

The chain has TRBV7-9 and TRBJ1-3. The V gene's germline CDR1 is SEHNR and CDR2 FQNEAQ (reference sequence). The CDR3 sequence is 15 residues long. This chain's CDR3 is CASSLTTGYGNTIYF.

V usage is TRBV6-2 or TRBV6-3 and J usage is TRBJ2-5; TCRdb outputs TRBD1, but without DNA this stays unchecked. The CDR3 runs to 16 residues. The germline V gene encodes CDR1 MNHEY and CDR2 SVGEGT. The CDR3 reads CASSYLQDRARETQYF.

This rearrangement joins TRBV5-6 to TRBJ1-5. Looked up from germline, CDR1 is SGHDT and CDR2 is YYEEEE. This CDR3 has 14 amino acids. CDR3 protein: CASSLGWRNQPQHF.

The chain links TRBV7-2 to TRBJ2-2; the D call of TRBD2 rests on TCRdb alone, since no DNA is present to check it. Germline V CDR1 and CDR2: SGHTA, FQGNSA. This CDR3 region has 16 residues. The CDR3 spells CASSLTSGGAVGELFF.